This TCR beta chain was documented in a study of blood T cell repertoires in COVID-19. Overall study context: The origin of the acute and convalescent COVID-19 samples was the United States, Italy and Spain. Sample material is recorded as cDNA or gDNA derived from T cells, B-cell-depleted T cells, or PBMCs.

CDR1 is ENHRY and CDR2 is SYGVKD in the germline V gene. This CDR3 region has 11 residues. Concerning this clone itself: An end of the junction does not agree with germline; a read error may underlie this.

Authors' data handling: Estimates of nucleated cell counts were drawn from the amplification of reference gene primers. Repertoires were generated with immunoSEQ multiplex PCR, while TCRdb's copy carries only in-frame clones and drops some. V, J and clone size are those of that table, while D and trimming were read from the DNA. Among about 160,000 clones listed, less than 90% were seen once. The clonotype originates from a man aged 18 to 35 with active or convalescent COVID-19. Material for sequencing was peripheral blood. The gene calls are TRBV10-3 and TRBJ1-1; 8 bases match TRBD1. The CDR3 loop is CAISAGQGHQF. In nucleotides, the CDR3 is TGTGCCATCAGTGCCGGACAGGGACACCAGTTT.